These T cell receptor beta chains were read from a single sample in a study of long-term antiretroviral therapy in people with HIV. The assay was immunoSEQ multiplex PCR, and TCRdb's table has in-frame clones only and misses some. The sample yields tens of thousands of clones, 90% to 95% seen once. Sequenced material: unsorted PBMCs, taken 6 to 6.5 years after starting antiretroviral therapy. These receptors all come from a man aged 30-40 years with HIV. CDR3s include the opening cysteine and the closing phenylalanine or tryptophan. D genes are given only for firm matches. Clone size is given for some rows only: seen once, a few or many times, or a class if the clone is expanded.

d_call: TRBD1; cdr3_length: 16; j_call: TRBJ2-7; clone_size: NA; v_call: TRBV4-1; cdr3_aa: CASSRTTGGVSDEQYF; cdr3_nt: TGCGCCAGCAGCCGGACCACAGGGGGTGTATCGGACGAGCAGTACTTC
d_call: TRBD2; cdr3_length: 17; j_call: TRBJ2-3; clone_size: NA; v_call: TRBV11-2; cdr3_aa: CASSFAVGLANGDTQYF; cdr3_nt: TGTGCCAGCAGCTTCGCGGTGGGACTAGCGAACGGTGATACGCAGTATTTT
d_call: TRBD1; cdr3_length: 15; j_call: TRBJ1-6; clone_size: NA; v_call: TRBV19; cdr3_aa: CASRRGQGGNSPLHF; cdr3_nt: TGTGCCAGTAGGAGGGGACAGGGGGGGAATTCACCCCTCCACTTT
d_call: NA; cdr3_length: 16; j_call: TRBJ2-3; clone_size: NA; v_call: TRBV7-2; cdr3_aa: CASSFRFGGLTDTQYF; cdr3_nt: TGTGCCAGCAGCTTTCGATTCGGGGGCCTCACAGATACGCAGTATTTT
d_call: NA; cdr3_length: 15; j_call: TRBJ1-4; clone_size: once; v_call: TRBV7-9; cdr3_aa: CASSLMGGLGEKLFF; cdr3_nt: TGTGCCAGCAGCTTGATGGGGGGACTGGGAGAAAAACTGTTTTTT
d_call: NA; cdr3_length: 16; j_call: TRBJ2-2; clone_size: NA; v_call: TRBV12-2; cdr3_aa: CASRPLAGVNTGELFF; cdr3_nt: TGTGCAAGTCGCCCACTAGCGGGAGTCAACACCGGGGAGCTGTTTTTT
d_call: NA; cdr3_length: 10; j_call: TRBJ2-1; clone_size: NA; v_call: TRBV20-1; cdr3_aa: CSAYRDEQFF; cdr3_nt: TGCAGTGCCTACAGGGATGAGCAGTTCTTC
d_call: TRBD1; cdr3_length: 15; j_call: TRBJ1-2; clone_size: NA; v_call: TRBV29-1; cdr3_aa: CSVEVNRRGRYGYTF; cdr3_nt: TGCAGCGTTGAAGTCAACCGCAGGGGGCGTTATGGCTACACCTTC
d_call: NA; cdr3_length: 14; j_call: TRBJ1-4; clone_size: NA; v_call: TRBV10-1; cdr3_aa: CASSGARGAEKLFF; cdr3_nt: TGCGCCAGCAGTGGCGCGAGGGGTGCTGAAAAACTGTTTTTT
d_call: NA; cdr3_length: 16; j_call: TRBJ1-5; clone_size: NA; v_call: TRBV28; cdr3_aa: CASSFLDQLGNQPQHF; cdr3_nt: TGTGCCAGCAGTTTTTTGGACCAACTCGGCAATCAGCCCCAGCATTTT
d_call: NA; cdr3_length: 15; j_call: TRBJ1-5; clone_size: NA; v_call: TRBV2; cdr3_aa: CASSEGGGGNQPQHF; cdr3_nt: TGTGCCAGCAGTGAGGGGGGAGGGGGCAATCAGCCCCAGCATTTT
d_call: NA; cdr3_length: 15; j_call: TRBJ2-7; clone_size: NA; v_call: TRBV5-6; cdr3_aa: CASSLGRRTTYEQYF; cdr3_nt: TGTGCCAGCAGCTTGGGTAGGAGGACTACGTACGAGCAGTACTTC
d_call: TRBD2; cdr3_length: 15; j_call: TRBJ2-3; clone_size: once; v_call: TRBV19; cdr3_aa: CASYSGGAGTDTQYF; cdr3_nt: TGTGCCAGTTACTCGGGGGGGGCAGGCACAGATACGCAGTATTTT
d_call: TRBD1; cdr3_length: 14; j_call: TRBJ2-5; clone_size: NA; v_call: TRBV7-8; cdr3_aa: CASSLYRGQETQYF; cdr3_nt: TGTGCCAGCAGCCTCTACAGGGGGCAAGAGACCCAGTACTTC
d_call: NA; cdr3_length: 15; j_call: TRBJ2-6; clone_size: NA; v_call: TRBV10-3; cdr3_aa: CAISETNSGANVLTF; cdr3_nt: TGTGCCATCAGTGAGACAAACTCTGGGGCCAACGTCCTGACTTTC
d_call: NA; cdr3_length: 15; j_call: TRBJ2-1; clone_size: NA; v_call: TRBV5-1; cdr3_aa: CASSLTGVRYNEQFF; cdr3_nt: TGCGCCAGCAGCTTGACAGGAGTACGCTACAATGAGCAGTTCTTC
d_call: NA; cdr3_length: 12; j_call: TRBJ1-1; clone_size: NA; v_call: TRBV7-9; cdr3_aa: CASSLNDRVAFF; cdr3_nt: TGTGCCAGCAGCTTAAACGACAGAGTAGCTTTCTTT
d_call: TRBD2; cdr3_length: 15; j_call: TRBJ2-7; clone_size: NA; v_call: TRBV15; cdr3_aa: CATSERSSGSYEQYF; cdr3_nt: TGTGCCACCAGCGAAAGATCTAGCGGGAGCTACGAGCAGTACTTC
d_call: TRBD1; cdr3_length: 14; j_call: TRBJ1-2; clone_size: NA; v_call: TRBV19; cdr3_aa: CASSVGQGGYGYTF; cdr3_nt: TGTGCCAGTAGTGTCGGACAGGGCGGCTATGGCTACACCTTC
d_call: TRBD1; cdr3_length: 13; j_call: TRBJ1-1; clone_size: NA; v_call: TRBV10-3; cdr3_aa: CAIRDRGLGEAFF; cdr3_nt: TGTGCCATCCGGGACAGGGGGCTAGGTGAAGCTTTCTTT
d_call: NA; cdr3_length: 15; j_call: TRBJ1-5; clone_size: NA; v_call: TRBV4-3; cdr3_aa: CASSQDLTTVQPQHF; cdr3_nt: TGCGCCAGCAGCCAAGATTTAACGACAGTTCAGCCCCAGCATTTT
d_call: TRBD2; cdr3_length: 19; j_call: TRBJ2-2; clone_size: NA; v_call: TRBV30; cdr3_aa: CAWSVLAGGPNGDTGELFF; cdr3_nt: TGTGCCTGGAGTGTACTAGCGGGAGGCCCCAATGGAGACACCGGGGAGCTGTTTTTT
d_call: TRBD2; cdr3_length: 14; j_call: TRBJ2-1; clone_size: NA; v_call: TRBV19; cdr3_aa: CASSWGGRGNEQFF; cdr3_nt: TGTGCCAGTTCTTGGGGCGGGAGAGGCAATGAGCAGTTCTTC
d_call: NA; cdr3_length: 15; j_call: TRBJ2-1; clone_size: NA; v_call: TRBV4-3; cdr3_aa: CASSPGLSGHNEQFF; cdr3_nt: TGCGCCAGCAGCCCGGGACTGAGTGGGCACAATGAGCAGTTCTTC
d_call: NA; cdr3_length: 14; j_call: TRBJ1-3; clone_size: once; v_call: TRBV6-6; cdr3_aa: CASSYGPTSNTIYF; cdr3_nt: TGTGCCAGCAGTTATGGCCCGACTAGTAACACCATATATTTT
d_call: NA; cdr3_length: 12; j_call: TRBJ2-3; clone_size: once; v_call: TRBV6-1; cdr3_aa: CASSEGLDTQYF; cdr3_nt: TGTGCCAGCAGTGAAGGGTTGGATACGCAGTATTTT
d_call: NA; cdr3_length: 15; j_call: TRBJ1-6; clone_size: once; v_call: TRBV6-5; cdr3_aa: CASSYMQLDNSPLHF; cdr3_nt: TGTGCCAGCAGTTACATGCAGCTCGATAATTCACCCCTCCACTTT
d_call: NA; cdr3_length: 16; j_call: TRBJ1-1; clone_size: NA; v_call: TRBV7-8; cdr3_aa: CASSLVLGGTNTEAFF; cdr3_nt: TGTGCCAGCAGCTTAGTATTGGGAGGGACGAACACTGAAGCTTTCTTT
d_call: NA; cdr3_length: 11; j_call: TRBJ2-1; clone_size: NA; v_call: TRBV30; cdr3_aa: CAWSSGNEQFF; cdr3_nt: TGTGCCTGGAGCTCCGGCAATGAGCAGTTCTTC
d_call: TRBD2; cdr3_length: 16; j_call: TRBJ2-2; clone_size: NA; v_call: TRBV7-3; cdr3_aa: CASTREGGANTGELFF; cdr3_nt: TGTGCCAGCACCCGGGAGGGTGGCGCGAACACCGGGGAGCTGTTTTTT
d_call: NA; cdr3_length: 14; j_call: TRBJ1-2; clone_size: NA; v_call: TRBV29-1; cdr3_aa: CSVEPRGGYYGYTF; cdr3_nt: TGCAGCGTTGAACCGCGAGGGGGGTACTATGGCTACACCTTC
d_call: NA; cdr3_length: 17; j_call: TRBJ1-2; clone_size: NA; v_call: TRBV21-1; cdr3_aa: CASSKVPPGALTYGYTF; cdr3_nt: TGTGCCAGCAGCAAAGTCCCTCCAGGGGCCTTGACCTATGGCTACACCTTC
d_call: TRBD1; cdr3_length: 16; j_call: TRBJ1-2; clone_size: NA; v_call: TRBV19; cdr3_aa: CASSMEGRGSNYGYTF; cdr3_nt: TGTGCCAGTAGTATGGAAGGCAGGGGGTCTAACTATGGCTACACCTTC
d_call: TRBD1; cdr3_length: 16; j_call: TRBJ1-6; clone_size: once; v_call: TRBV2; cdr3_aa: CASADRGASYNSPLHF; cdr3_nt: TGTGCCAGCGCGGACAGGGGGGCATCCTATAATTCACCCCTCCACTTT
d_call: NA; cdr3_length: 15; j_call: TRBJ2-7; clone_size: NA; v_call: TRBV4-3; cdr3_aa: CASSQGLLISYEQYF; cdr3_nt: TGCGCCAGCAGCCAAGGTCTTCTTATCTCCTACGAGCAGTACTTC
d_call: TRBD1; cdr3_length: 16; j_call: TRBJ1-3; clone_size: NA; v_call: TRBV7-2; cdr3_aa: CASSSGDRSSGNTIYF; cdr3_nt: TGTGCCAGCAGCTCCGGGGACAGGAGTTCTGGAAACACCATATATTTT
d_call: TRBD1; cdr3_length: 15; j_call: TRBJ1-5; clone_size: NA; v_call: TRBV2; cdr3_aa: CASRGEDRGGQPQHF; cdr3_nt: TGTGCCAGCAGGGGGGAAGACAGGGGAGGTCAGCCCCAGCATTTT
d_call: NA; cdr3_length: 15; j_call: TRBJ1-5; clone_size: NA; v_call: TRBV4-1; cdr3_aa: CASSHRAGGNQPQHF; cdr3_nt: TGCGCCAGCAGCCACCGGGCAGGGGGCAATCAGCCCCAGCATTTT
d_call: NA; cdr3_length: 12; j_call: TRBJ2-5; clone_size: NA; v_call: TRBV27; cdr3_aa: CASKQGLGTQYF; cdr3_nt: TGTGCCAGCAAGCAGGGATTGGGGACCCAGTACTTC
d_call: TRBD2; cdr3_length: 17; j_call: TRBJ2-2; clone_size: NA; v_call: TRBV27; cdr3_aa: CASSSRLSSGNTGELFF; cdr3_nt: TGTGCCAGCAGTTCACGCCTTTCTAGCGGGAACACCGGGGAGCTGTTTTTT
d_call: TRBD2; cdr3_length: 15; j_call: TRBJ2-1; clone_size: NA; v_call: TRBV19; cdr3_aa: CASMAGRDPYNEQFF; cdr3_nt: TGTGCCAGTATGGCCGGGAGGGACCCATACAATGAGCAGTTCTTC
d_call: NA; cdr3_length: 16; j_call: TRBJ1-6; clone_size: NA; v_call: TRBV7-8; cdr3_aa: CASSLGRNRNNSPLHF; cdr3_nt: TGTGCCAGCAGCTTAGGGCGGAATCGGAATAATTCACCCCTCCACTTT
d_call: TRBD1; cdr3_length: 14; j_call: TRBJ2-7; clone_size: NA; v_call: TRBV2; cdr3_aa: CASSEPGQGSEQYF; cdr3_nt: TGTGCCAGCAGTGAGCCGGGACAGGGAAGCGAGCAGTACTTC
d_call: NA; cdr3_length: 16; j_call: TRBJ1-4; clone_size: NA; v_call: TRBV27; cdr3_aa: CASSRDQWVTNEKLFF; cdr3_nt: TGTGCCAGCAGTCGGGACCAATGGGTAACTAATGAAAAACTGTTTTTT
d_call: TRBD1; cdr3_length: 19; j_call: TRBJ2-5; clone_size: NA; v_call: TRBV27; cdr3_aa: CASSWRRDRGLAYQETQYF; cdr3_nt: TGTGCCAGCAGTTGGCGAAGGGACAGGGGTCTGGCATATCAAGAGACCCAGTACTTC
d_call: NA; cdr3_length: 14; j_call: TRBJ2-1; clone_size: NA; v_call: TRBV5-1; cdr3_aa: CASSLAGALNEQFF; cdr3_nt: TGCGCCAGCAGCTTGGCGGGGGCCCTCAATGAGCAGTTCTTC
d_call: TRBD2; cdr3_length: 16; j_call: TRBJ2-7; clone_size: NA; v_call: TRBV13; cdr3_aa: CASSGRLAGTSYEQYF; cdr3_nt: TGTGCCAGCAGCGGAAGACTAGCGGGGACTTCCTACGAGCAGTACTTC
d_call: TRBD1; cdr3_length: 16; j_call: TRBJ1-2; clone_size: NA; v_call: TRBV5-1; cdr3_aa: CASSIPDRGANYGYTF; cdr3_nt: TGCGCCAGCAGCATACCTGACAGGGGGGCTAACTATGGCTACACCTTC
d_call: NA; cdr3_length: 17; j_call: TRBJ1-2; clone_size: NA; v_call: TRBV12-2; cdr3_aa: CASPFVGTGTNVNGYTF; cdr3_nt: NA